This T cell receptor beta chain was captured by sequencing in a study of cytomegalovirus exposure and HLA in healthy donors. Trimming pared 8 bases from V and 5 bases from J, leaving 11 bases between. The CDR3 runs to 12 residues. CDR1 and CDR2 from the germline V gene are WSHSY and SAAADI. Note on this clone: Its cognate antigen is unknown.

13 Jbeta primers and 60 Vbeta primers were used for the PCR. Repertoires were generated with immunoSEQ multiplex PCR, while TCRdb's copy carries only in-frame clones and drops some. This table holds 200,000 to 250,000 clones, about 83% found once. The CMV serostatus of this donor was not recorded. Study results and caveats: In vitro checks showed that a few CMV-associated chains really do target CMV antigens. In a later analysis, a missense DCLRE1C variant was linked to TCR beta V- and J-gene trimming.

The clonotype comes from a human donor in good health. Sample: PBMCs. V usage is TRBV10-2 and J usage is TRBJ2-3, with no clear D. Here the CDR3 reads CASYGDEDTQYF. The CDR3 DNA reads as TGCGCCAGCTACGGAGACGAAGATACGCAGTATTTT.